This TCR beta chain appears in the sequencing data of a study of blood T cell repertoires in COVID-19 (dated by TCRdb to 2020 to 2021). At the level of the whole study: Samples from collaborators originated in the United States, Italy and Spain and spanned both the acute and convalescent phases of COVID-19. The prospective study material was composed of cDNA or gDNA derived from T cells, B-cell-depleted T cells, or PBMCs. The dataset comprised deeply sampled blood TCRbeta repertoires from subjects exposed to, actively infected with, or recovered from COVID-19. Samples came from the ongoing ImmuneRACE study (first 160 participants) plus 1,254 subjects from 6 global collaborators. Where HLA class I and class II types were available, the types were taken from metadata supplied by the sample provider, not from assay-based typing. The repertoires were released in a freely available public database meant as a resource for research on the immune response to SARS-CoV-2. Sample metadata almost always included a de-identified subject ID, COVID-19 status, age in years and sex.

To note about this clone: Its antigen is still unknown. Per-base quality was not reported, and no clone a single base away is much larger than it.

Paper-wide results and their limitations: Clinical and demographic metadata were provided uncurated, with the amount varying by source and participant.

TCRbeta CDR3 regions were amplified from genomic DNA using the immunoSEQ Assay, a bias-controlled multiplex PCR. The published analysis was carried out like this. The number of nucleated cells in each sample was estimated from the amplification of reference gene primers within the assay. Sequence reads were collapsed and filtered to measure the absolute abundance of every unique TCRbeta CDR3 rearrangement. For each sample, productive Simpson clonality was calculated as the square root of Simpson's diversity index across productive rearrangements. In TCRdb, the immuneACCESS table is reduced to in-frame sequences with V and J assigned. These tables do not hold every clone; where another copy was compared, an unresolved V gene accounts for under half, and the others remain unexplained. For V, J and clone size, that table is used; D and trimming come from the DNA. In this sample the table shows around 240,000 clones, 86% of which occur a single time. The ten biggest clones cover around 1.9% of the sample.

Participants in the prospective study were aged roughly 18 to 89 years, lived in about two dozen United States geographic areas, and enrolled through a virtual design. In the prospective study, participants were assigned to cohorts based on the clinical history participants reported in a screening survey and a study questionnaire. ImmuneRACE Cohort 3 recovered participants were defined by two consecutive negative NP/OP PCR tests, healthcare professional clearance, or symptom resolution. In the prospective study, mobile phlebotomists collected whole blood, serum and a nasopharyngeal or oropharyngeal swab from each participant. Over a roughly 2-month period, participants in the prospective study had the option of providing additional blood draws and questionnaires. Before DNA extraction, blood samples from the prospective study were shipped at room temperature or frozen. A distance of 16 bases separates the germline ends of V and J, which lose 5 bases and 2 bases respectively. The germline V gene (reference sequence) sets CDR1 to SEHNR and CDR2 to FQNEAQ. Taken from cysteine to phenylalanine, the CDR3 has 15 residues. Of all the DNA, just the CDR3 is kept, 45 bases in frame from base 1.

The sequenced sample consisted of PBMCs or T cells enriched from blood (not recorded which). The chain employs TRBV7-9 and TRBJ2-7; a weak D assignment points to TRBD1 (6 bases agree). This receptor was obtained from a woman in her fifties or sixties who had recovered from COVID-19. The encoded CDR3 is CASSTGTRVTYEQYF. The sequenced DNA is TGTGCCAGCAGCACCGGGACACGAGTAACCTACGAGCAGTACTTC.